These 9 T cell receptor beta chains were sequenced from one sample in a study of shared clonotypes between healthy human individuals. Sequenced by immunoSEQ multiplex PCR; TCRdb stores in-frame clones only, minus some. The sample lists about 380,000 clones; roughly 96% were seen once. The sample consisted of memory CD8+ T cells sorted from blood. Subset in this sample: CD45RO+ cells pooled with CCR7-negative TemRA cells. The receptors stem from a young man in good health.

This clone was seen a handful of times. Other DNA sequences in the sample encode the same CDR3. The chain has TRBV10-3 and TRBJ2-7; no clear D gene. V lost 2 bases to trimming and J lost 2 bases, with 4 bases between them. Germline V gives CDR1 ENHRY, CDR2 SYGVKD. CDR3 size: 12 residues. The CDR3 spells CAISETTYEQYF. In nucleotides, the CDR3 is TGTGCCATCAGTGAGACAACCTACGAGCAGTACTTC.

The rearrangement links TRBV6-1 to TRBJ2-7; D not certain. The V end was cut by 6 bases, the J end by 0 bases, with 12 bases between. Looked up from germline, CDR1 is MNHNS and CDR2 is SASEGT. This CDR3 is 14 amino acids long. CDR3 sequence (DNA): TGTGCCAGCAGCGCGATGGGCCCCTCCTACGAGCAGTACTTC. This codes for CASSAMGPSYEQYF.

The rearrangement links TRBV19 to TRBJ2-1; 10 nucleotides agree with TRBD2. This CDR3 has 18 amino acids. Trimming took 1 base from V and 2 from J; bases not matched to a gene: 8. Germline V lookup: CDR1 LNHDA, CDR2 SQIVND (reference sequence). The CDR3 here is CASSIGGSAGGAYNEQFF. The CDR3 DNA is TGTGCCAGTAGTATAGGGGGTTCAGCGGGAGGGGCCTACAATGAGCAGTTCTTC.

The count of this clone is one. The chain uses TRBV27 and TRBJ2-7, with D tentatively TRBD1 (6 bases). The CDR3 spans 16 residues. V was pared by 5 bases and J by 0 bases, with 17 bases between. Germline lookup yields CDR1 MNHEY and CDR2 SMNVEV (reference sequence). This CDR3 reads CASSPMGRGLSYEQYF. DNA for the CDR3: TGTGCCAGCAGTCCCATGGGCAGGGGCCTCTCCTACGAGCAGTACTTC.

The V call is TRBV19, the J call TRBJ1-3, with TRBD1 matching over 9 bases. Germline lookup yields CDR1 LNHDA and CDR2 SQIVND (reference sequence). The CDR3 contains 17 residues. Trimming cost V 5 bases and J 1 base; bases outside gene matches: 9. The CDR3 reads CASSPTGQGRSGNTIYF. CDR3 nucleotides: TGTGCCAGTAGTCCGACGGGACAGGGAAGGTCTGGAAACACCATATATTTT.

CDR3 in amino acids: CASSELTGGYNEQYF. CDR3 coding DNA: TGTGCCAGCAGTGAATTAACGGGAGGATATAACGAGCAGTACTTC. The chain uses TRBV6-1 and TRBJ2-7; 7 bases agree with TRBD2. CDR1 is MNHNS and CDR2 is SASEGT in the germline V gene. The CDR3 length is 15 residues. Trimming took 2 bases from V and 5 from J; bases not matched to a gene: 9.

The chain combines TRBV2 with TRBJ2-7, with 9 bases aligning to TRBD2. The junction had 8 bases not matched to a gene; V was cut back by 7 bases and J by 7 bases. There are 13 residues in the CDR3. Germline CDR1 and CDR2: SNHLY and FYNNEI. Here the CDR3 DNA reads TGTGCCAGCATTCTAGCGGGAAGGGGGGAGCAGTACTTC. It is translated as CASILAGRGEQYF.

The chain employs TRBV30 and TRBJ2-4, with TRBD1 matching over 10 bases. The CDR3 spans 13 residues. Germline lookup yields CDR1 GTSNPN and CDR2 SVGIG (reference sequence). Trimming took 5 bases from V and 5 from J; bases not matched to a gene: 3. The CDR3 loop reads CAWSGTGENIQYF. Written as DNA, the CDR3 is TGTGCCTGGTCCGGGACAGGGGAAAACATTCAGTACTTC.

This rearrangement joins TRBV28 to TRBJ1-3; 8 bases match TRBD1. CDR3 length equals 15 residues. CDR1 is MDHEN and CDR2 is SYDVKM in the germline V gene. The V and J ends lost 3 bases and 3 bases, in that order; junction bases with no gene match: 4. In DNA form, the CDR3 reads TGTGCCAGCAGTTTTCTGGACAGGGATGGAAACACCATATATTTT. This sequence encodes CASSFLDRDGNTIYF.